One sample yielded the 26 T cell receptor beta chains listed below, sequenced in a study of OX40 agonist ivuxolimab in advanced cancers. This table comes from immunoSEQ multiplex PCR, and its TCRdb copy is limited to in-frame clones, with some not included. The data contain tens of thousands of clones, about 91% of them seen just once; the ten biggest clones take up roughly 4.1%. This material consisted of CD4+ or CD8+ T cells sorted from blood, taken in a trial of the OX40 agonist ivuxolimab. The receptors originated from an adult with an advanced solid tumor such as melanoma, head and neck, liver or kidney cancer.

The V gene is TRBV10-3, the J gene TRBJ2-7; maybe TRBD2 (5 bases). V lost 4 bases and J 3 bases, leaving 13 bases between the germline ends. CDR3 length equals 14 residues. Germline CDR1 ENHRY, CDR2 SYGVKD. The CDR3 protein is CAISGLSGIYEQYF. The CDR3 nucleotides are TGTGCCATCAGTGGACTGTCCGGGATCTACGAGCAGTACTTC.

The V gene is TRBV14, the J gene TRBJ2-7, with D unclear. The CDR3 contains 14 residues. Germline CDR1 is SGHDN and CDR2 is FVKESK. Trimming cost V 2 bases and J 2 bases, with 10 bases left between them. CDR3 residues: CASSQLADTYEQYF. The DNA for the CDR3 is TGTGCCAGCAGCCAACTTGCGGATACCTACGAGCAGTACTTC.

The rearrangement joins TRBV2 to TRBJ2-5; TRBD2 agrees at 10 bases. The CDR3 contains 17 residues. Looked up from germline, CDR1 is SNHLY and CDR2 is FYNNEI. J was trimmed by 0 bases and V by 0 bases; bases with no gene match: 4. CDR3 amino acids: CASSEAGLAEYQETQYF. The CDR3 DNA reads as TGTGCCAGCAGTGAAGCTGGACTAGCGGAGTACCAAGAGACCCAGTACTTC.

The chain is built from TRBV9 and TRBJ1-1; 11 bases match TRBD1. This CDR3 contains 14 residues. Losses at the gene ends were 6 bases for V and 5 bases for J; bases not matched to a gene: 6. Germline V CDR1 and CDR2: SGDLS, YYNGEE. This CDR3 reads CASTGTGGGTEAFF. CDR3 DNA: TGTGCCAGCACCGGGACAGGGGGAGGGACTGAAGCTTTCTTT. Drawing the rest from reference TRBV9 and TRBJ1-1, the complete variable domain is DSGVTQTPKHLITATGQRVTLRCSPRSGDLSVYWYQQSLDQGLQFLIQYYNGEERAKGNILERFSAQQFPDLHSELNLSSLELGDSALYFCASTGTGGGTEAFFGQGTRLTVV.

The gene calls are TRBV5-1 and TRBJ2-1; 13 nucleotides match TRBD2. V trimming: 0 bases; J trimming: 2 bases; junction bases outside the gene matches: 2. CDR3 length equals 17 residues. Germline CDR1 is SGHRS and CDR2 is YFSETQ. CDR3 sequence (DNA): TGCGCCAGCAGCTTGGAAGGGACTAGCGGGACCTACAATGAGCAGTTCTTC. Its translation is CASSLEGTSGTYNEQFF.

The V and J genes are TRBV4-1 and TRBJ2-7; 9 positions agree with TRBD1. Germline-derived CDR1 and CDR2 are MGHRA and YSYEKL. CDR3 size: 14 residues. V shed 2 bases and J 4 bases; nucleotides not matched to a gene: 3. The CDR3 nucleotides are TGCGCCAGCAGCCAACGGACAGGGGCTTACGAGCAGTACGTC. This codes for CASSQRTGAYEQYV.

This rearrangement joins TRBV4-1 to TRBJ1-5; 9 nucleotides line up with TRBD1. The CDR3 totals 17 residues. V was pared by 4 bases and J by 7 bases, with 14 bases of the junction left unmatched. Germline V gene sequence: CDR1 MGHRA, CDR2 YSYEKL. The CDR3 nucleotides are TGCGCCAGCAGCCCCCGGATGGGACAGGGTGTAAACCAGCCCCAGCATTTT. Residues: CASSPRMGQGVNQPQHF.

The chain joins TRBV4-2 to TRBJ1-2, with D uncertain. The V gene's germline CDR1 is LGHNA and CDR2 YNFKEQ. V lost 1 base and J lost 0, with 12 bases in between. CDR3 length: 16 residues. CDR3 region: CASSQGAETSNYGYTF. CDR3 sequence (DNA): TGTGCCAGCAGCCAAGGGGCAGAAACCTCTAACTATGGCTACACCTTC.

The chain couples TRBV6-5 to TRBJ2-1, with D perhaps TRBD2 (5 bases). The V gene lost 2 bases and the J gene lost 10 bases, with 12 bases spanning the gap. The CDR3 is 13 amino acids. Looked up from germline, CDR1 is MNHEY and CDR2 is SVGAGI. The CDR3: CASSYSGAGEQFF. CDR3 nucleotides: TGTGCCAGCAGTTACAGCGGTGCAGGCGAGCAGTTCTTC.

The rearrangement links TRBV19 to TRBJ1-2, with D tentatively TRBD1 (6 bases). The V gene's germline CDR1 is LNHDA and CDR2 SQIVND (reference sequence). This CDR3 contains 12 residues. V shed 5 bases and J shed 5 bases, with 9 bases lying between them. This chain's CDR3 is CASSLDRYGYTF. In DNA form, the CDR3 reads TGTGCCAGTAGTCTCGACAGGTATGGCTACACCTTC.

The J gene is TRBJ2-5, the V gene TRBV9, with 9 bases aligning to TRBD2. With 3 bases clipped from V and 4 bases from J, the junction kept 7 bases outside the gene matches. Germline assignment: CDR1 SGDLS and CDR2 YYNGEE. The CDR3 runs to 15 residues. The CDR3 spells CASSGVAGEGETQYF. The CDR3 DNA is TGTGCCAGCAGCGGAGTAGCGGGAGAGGGAGAGACCCAGTACTTC. Supplemented by reference TRBV9 and TRBJ2-5, the full variable domain reads DSGVTQTPKHLITATGQRVTLRCSPRSGDLSVYWYQQSLDQGLQFLIQYYNGEERAKGNILERFSAQQFPDLHSELNLSSLELGDSALYFCASSGVAGEGETQYFGPGTRLLVL.

This rearrangement joins TRBV9 to TRBJ1-2, with no clear D. This CDR3 has 14 residues. V was clipped by 0 bases and J by 0 bases, with 6 bases between them. CDR1 and CDR2 (germline): SGDLS, YYNGEE. The CDR3 spells CASSVGTSNYGYTF. For the CDR3, the DNA is TGTGCCAGCAGCGTAGGGACCTCTAACTATGGCTACACCTTC.

Here the CDR3 reads CASSTGIGANVLTF. The CDR3 nucleotides read TGTGCCAGTAGTACGGGGATCGGGGCCAACGTCCTGACTTTC. The V and J genes are TRBV19 and TRBJ2-6; D is perhaps TRBD2 (5 bases). V was pared by 4 bases and J by 4 bases, with 8 bases between. The CDR3 extends over 14 amino acids. From germline, CDR1 is LNHDA and CDR2 SQIVND (reference sequence).

The chain carries TRBV4-1 and TRBJ2-3, with TRBD2 matching over 7 bases. This CDR3 comprises 20 residues. In germline, CDR1 is MGHRA, CDR2 YSYEKL. V was pared by 0 bases and J by 3 bases, with 18 bases of the junction left unmatched. CDR3 sequence reads: CASSQEGSGSGEFATDTQYF. CDR3 DNA: TGCGCCAGCAGCCAAGAAGGGTCGGGAAGCGGGGAGTTTGCTACAGATACGCAGTATTTT.

The chain couples TRBV27 to TRBJ2-7, with 12 bases aligning to TRBD2. Trimming took 6 bases from V and 5 from J; bases not matched to a gene: 8. The CDR3 consists of 15 residues. The germline V gene encodes CDR1 MNHEY and CDR2 SMNVEV (reference sequence). The DNA for the CDR3 is TGTGCCAGCAGGTCGCTAGCGGGAGGGCCCAACGAGCAGTACTTC. It yields the protein CASRSLAGGPNEQYF.

The chain has TRBV11-2 and TRBJ1-5; D is uncertain. In germline, CDR1 is SGHAT, CDR2 FQNNGV. Deletions cut 5 bases from V and 5 bases from J, with 10 bases between. CDR3 length: 13 residues. The CDR3 DNA reads as TGTGCCAGCAGCCCTAGTTCCCATCAGCCCCAGCATTTT. This translates into CASSPSSHQPQHF.

The rearrangement uses TRBV6-1 and TRBJ1-1; 7 bases are a match to TRBD1. Trimming took 5 bases from V and 3 from J; bases not matched to a gene: 6. In germline, CDR1 is MNHNS, CDR2 SASEGT. CDR3 length equals 14 residues. CDR3 DNA sequence: TGTGCCAGCAGTTTCGAGACAGGGTACACTGAAGCTTTCTTT. Residues: CASSFETGYTEAFF.

The gene calls are TRBV27 and TRBJ2-2; D remains ambiguous. Germline V gene sequence: CDR1 MNHEY, CDR2 SMNVEV (reference sequence). The CDR3 has 13 residues. With 5 bases removed from V and 0 bases from J, the gap between germline ends came to 4 bases. CDR3 amino acids: CASSPTNTGELFF. In nucleotides, the CDR3 is TGTGCCAGCAGTCCGACGAACACCGGGGAGCTGTTTTTT.

This clone has only a few counts. V gene TRBV4-2 combines with J gene TRBJ2-3, with D tentatively TRBD2 (5 bases). The CDR3 runs 15 residues. CDR1 is LGHNA, CDR2 YNFKEQ, per germline. The V gene lost 2 bases and the J gene lost 2 bases, with 11 bases spanning the gap. The CDR3 nucleotides read TGTGCCAGCAGCCAAAAAATGGGAGACACAGATACGCAGTATTTT. Residues: CASSQKMGDTDTQYF.

The chain has TRBV30 and TRBJ2-7; D possibly uses TRBD1 or TRBD2 (5 bases each). Germline assignment: CDR1 GTSNPN and CDR2 SVGIG (reference sequence). Trimming pared 4 bases from V and 5 bases from J, leaving 15 bases between. This CDR3 comprises 13 residues. The CDR3 loop reads CAWNEGNEDEQYF. The CDR3 DNA reads TGTGCCTGGAATGAGGGGAACGAGGACGAGCAGTACTTC.

The rearrangement links TRBV20-1 to TRBJ2-7; 7 bases map to TRBD1. Germline CDR1 reads DFQATT; CDR2 reads SNEGSKA (reference sequence). The V gene end was trimmed by 5 bases and the J gene end by 7 bases; junction bases not matched to a gene: 5. The CDR3 has 11 amino acids. The CDR3 bases are TGCAGTGCTCCGAGGGGGCGAGAGCAGTACGTC. This gives the protein CSAPRGREQYV.

About this clone: One junction end does not reproduce the germline sequence, and a read error may be involved. This chain connects TRBV7-6 to TRBJ2-1, with D hard to call. From germline, CDR1 is SGHVS and CDR2 FNYEAQ. This CDR3 is 11 amino acids long. The CDR3 protein is CASSLSNEQFF. Here the CDR3 DNA reads TGTGCCAGCAGCTTATCCAATGAACAGTTCTTC.

This sequence joins TRBV4-1 and TRBJ1-5; tentatively, D is TRBD1 (5 bases). Per germline, CDR1 MGHRA and CDR2 YSYEKL. The V end was cut by 1 base, the J end by 6 bases, with 10 bases between. This CDR3 spans 14 amino acids. This CDR3 is CASSQGPGFQPQHF. CDR3 bases: TGCGCCAGCAGCCAAGGTCCAGGGTTTCAGCCCCAGCATTTT.

Concerning this clone itself: Other DNA variants within this sample encode the same CDR3. The rearrangement links TRBV9 to TRBJ2-2; no definite D call. The germline CDR1 and CDR2 sequences are SGDLS and YYNGEE. Trimming stripped 2 bases from V and 1 base from J, with 0 bases between. CDR3 size: 12 residues. The CDR3 sequence is CASSVNTGELFF. DNA for the CDR3: TGTGCCAGCAGCGTGAACACCGGGGAGCTGTTTTTT. The full variable domain, rest sourced from reference TRBV9 and TRBJ2-2, is DSGVTQTPKHLITATGQRVTLRCSPRSGDLSVYWYQQSLDQGLQFLIQYYNGEERAKGNILERFSAQQFPDLHSELNLSSLELGDSALYFCASSVNTGELFFGEGSRLTVL.

Here the CDR3 DNA reads TGTGCCAGCAGTTTCCGGGAAGAGCAGTACTTC. It yields the protein CASSFREEQYF. The chain employs TRBV27 and TRBJ2-7, with D possibly being TRBD2 (5 bases). There are 11 residues in the CDR3. From germline, CDR1 is MNHEY and CDR2 SMNVEV (reference sequence). V dropped 3 bases and J dropped 7 bases, with 7 bases sitting between them.

The gene calls are TRBV7-9 and TRBJ2-7; D might be TRBD2 (5 bases). Germline V lookup: CDR1 SEHNR, CDR2 FQNEAQ (reference sequence). The germline V and J ends were trimmed by 5 bases and 0 bases, with 14 bases remaining between them. There are 15 residues in the CDR3. DNA for the CDR3: TGTGCCAGCAGCACCCCGGGGAAGGGCTCCTACGAGCAGTACTTC. This sequence encodes CASSTPGKGSYEQYF.